The 5 T cell receptor beta chains below all came from one sample that was sequenced in a study of blood T cell repertoires in COVID-19. Generated by immunoSEQ multiplex PCR, the TCRdb table keeps only in-frame clones and is missing some. The repertoire has approximately 120,000 clones, over 75% of them found once; the top ten carry 6% to 7%. Sequenced input: peripheral blood. The receptors stem from a woman aged 50 to 60 with acute or convalescent COVID-19.

The chain joins TRBV4-2 to TRBJ2-3; 9 nucleotides match TRBD1. The CDR3 is 17 residues long. Germline V gene lookup returns CDR1 LGHNA and CDR2 YNFKEQ. V trimming: 1 base; J trimming: 2 bases; junction bases outside the gene matches: 7. The DNA for the CDR3 is TGTGCCAGCAGCCAAGGACAGGGGGGGAGAATCACAGATACGCAGTATTTT. It encodes CASSQGQGGRITDTQYF.

The chain is built from TRBV4-1 and TRBJ2-1; 15 nucleotides match TRBD2. With V trimmed by 0 bases and J by 6 bases, 9 bases remained unmatched. The CDR3 is 19 residues long. Per the germline V gene, CDR1 is MGHRA and CDR2 is YSYEKL. In DNA form, the CDR3 reads TGCGCCAGCAGCCAAGATCTCAATCAGGGACTAGCGGGGGGCAATGAGCAGTTCTTC. Translation: CASSQDLNQGLAGGNEQFF.

The rearrangement uses TRBV30 and TRBJ2-3; TRBD2 matches 8 bases. The CDR3 runs 14 residues. With 4 bases clipped from V and 4 bases from J, the junction kept 7 bases outside the gene matches. Germline V gives CDR1 GTSNPN, CDR2 SVGIG (reference sequence). The CDR3 sequence is CAWKVAGTPDTQYF. Written as DNA, the CDR3 is TGTGCCTGGAAGGTAGCGGGGACCCCAGATACGCAGTATTTT.

The chain recombines TRBV15 with TRBJ1-2; perhaps TRBD1 as D (5 bases). The V and J ends lost 0 bases and 4 bases respectively, with 9 bases between them. CDR3 length: 14 residues. Germline V gene sequence: CDR1 LNHNV, CDR2 YYDKDF (reference sequence). The CDR3 nucleotides are TGTGCCACCAGCAGAGATACCGGGGGCTATGGCTACACCTTC. It is translated as CATSRDTGGYGYTF.

V gene TRBV6-5 combines with J gene TRBJ1-2; D call uncertain. There are 15 residues in the CDR3. Trimming took off 0 bases at V and 3 bases at J, with 11 bases between the two ends. Germline lookup yields CDR1 MNHEY and CDR2 SVGAGI. The CDR3 protein is CASSYSLSIYYGYTF. Written as DNA, the CDR3 is TGTGCCAGCAGTTACTCGCTTAGTATTTACTATGGCTACACCTTC.